This T cell receptor beta chain originates from a study of identical twins. This clonotype was observed a handful of times. What it recognizes is unknown. Study-level findings and limits: Twin-shared out-of-frame alpha sequences were enriched for low generation probability.

Template switching (which added a universal primer site) was used, and cDNA carried unique molecular identifiers. TCRdb ran MiXCR on the 5' RACE reads and lists one entry per CDR3 protein. This sample has hundreds of thousands of distinct CDR3 sequences, with roughly 12% found just once. The junction had 11 bases not matched to a gene; V was cut back by 6 bases and J by 3 bases. The CDR3 runs 15 residues. Germline CDR1 reads MDHEN; CDR2 reads SYDVKM. These same records also appear under a second study, on yellow fever vaccine responses in identical twins.

V and J are TRBV28 and TRBJ2-7; TRBD1 agrees at 7 bases. The clonotype comes from a young woman in good health. The sample comprised CD8+ T cells sorted from blood. The CDR3 DNA follows: TGTGCCAGCAGCCCCGGACAGGATTATTACTACGAGCAGTACGTC. Protein sequence: CASSPGQDYYYEQYV.